Listed below are T cell receptor beta chains from one sample, sequenced in a study of blood T cell repertoires in COVID-19. Profiled with immunoSEQ multiplex PCR; TCRdb holds only in-frame clones, not every one. The sample contains fewer than 75,000 clones, roughly 90% of which appear only once. Material for sequencing was peripheral blood. The receptors originated from a human donor in a cohort sampled during active COVID-19. The CDR3 runs from the conserved cysteine through the conserved F or W. Each record gives: J gene, clone size, D gene, V gene, CDR3 protein, CDR3 DNA. A D gene is named only where the DNA matches it firmly. Not every row has a clone size; where given, it reads once, few, many or a size class.

J gene: TRBJ2-7
clone size: -
D gene: TRBD1
V gene: TRBV24-1
CDR3 protein: CATSDLGGTGQYF
CDR3 DNA: TGTGCCACCAGTGATTTGGGGGGGACAGGACAGTACTTC

J gene: TRBJ2-5
clone size: -
D gene: -
V gene: TRBV11-3
CDR3 protein: CASSLGPEETQYF
CDR3 DNA: TGTGCCAGCAGCTTAGGTCCGGAAGAGACCCAGTACTTC

J gene: TRBJ2-1
clone size: once
D gene: TRBD2
V gene: TRBV4-2
CDR3 protein: CASSQEGLAGIGEQFF
CDR3 DNA: TGTGCCAGCAGCCAAGAGGGACTAGCGGGAATTGGGGAGCAGTTCTTC

J gene: TRBJ1-1
clone size: once
D gene: -
V gene: TRBV19
CDR3 protein: CASSMRGGNTEAFF
CDR3 DNA: TGTGCCAGTAGTATGCGGGGGGGAAACACTGAAGCTTTCTTT

J gene: TRBJ2-5
clone size: -
D gene: TRBD2
V gene: TRBV27
CDR3 protein: CASRRETSGSQETQYF
CDR3 DNA: TGTGCCAGCAGAAGAGAGACTAGCGGAAGTCAAGAGACCCAGTACTTC

J gene: TRBJ2-1
clone size: -
D gene: -
V gene: TRBV29-1
CDR3 protein: CSVEESAREGGQFF
CDR3 DNA: TGCAGCGTTGAAGAAAGTGCCAGGGAAGGTGGGCAGTTCTTC

J gene: TRBJ2-7
clone size: -
D gene: TRBD1
V gene: TRBV28
CDR3 protein: CASAGQGAREQYF
CDR3 DNA: TGTGCCAGCGCCGGACAGGGGGCGAGGGAGCAGTACTTC

J gene: TRBJ2-7
clone size: -
D gene: TRBD2
V gene: TRBV7-2
CDR3 protein: CASSFASEAGAEQYF
CDR3 DNA: TGTGCCAGCAGCTTTGCTTCGGAAGCGGGAGCCGAGCAGTACTTC

J gene: TRBJ2-7
clone size: once
D gene: TRBD2
V gene: TRBV28
CDR3 protein: CASSPPGGQAAKDF
CDR3 DNA: TGTGCCAGCAGTCCACCGGGGGGGCAAGCGGCCAAGGACTTC

J gene: TRBJ2-7
clone size: -
D gene: TRBD1
V gene: TRBV10-3
CDR3 protein: CAISDGTGGYEQYF
CDR3 DNA: TGTGCCATCAGTGATGGGACAGGGGGCTACGAGCAGTACTTC

J gene: TRBJ2-7
clone size: -
D gene: TRBD2
V gene: TRBV27
CDR3 protein: CASSSPSGTSGTYEQYF
CDR3 DNA: TGTGCCAGCAGTTCCCCAAGCGGGACTAGCGGAACCTACGAGCAGTACTTC

J gene: TRBJ1-5
clone size: -
D gene: -
V gene: TRBV12-1
CDR3 protein: CASSLQGNQPQHF
CDR3 DNA: TGTGCCAGCAGCTTACAGGGCAATCAGCCCCAGCATTTT

J gene: TRBJ2-7
clone size: -
D gene: TRBD2
V gene: TRBV7-2
CDR3 protein: CASNVAGGHEQYF
CDR3 DNA: TGTGCCAGCAACGTAGCGGGAGGCCACGAGCAGTACTTC

J gene: TRBJ2-7
clone size: -
D gene: -
V gene: TRBV10-3
CDR3 protein: CAISEFAQEQYF
CDR3 DNA: TGTGCCATCAGTGAGTTTGCCCAGGAGCAGTACTTC

J gene: TRBJ2-7
clone size: -
D gene: TRBD1
V gene: TRBV5-1
CDR3 protein: CASSPTGAVGLEQYF
CDR3 DNA: TGCGCCAGCAGCCCGACAGGGGCCGTCGGACTCGAGCAGTACTTC

J gene: TRBJ2-3
clone size: -
D gene: -
V gene: TRBV29-1
CDR3 protein: CSVVRGADTQYF
CDR3 DNA: TGCAGCGTTGTACGGGGTGCAGATACGCAGTATTTT

J gene: TRBJ2-1
clone size: -
D gene: -
V gene: TRBV5-1
CDR3 protein: CASSSTPGVLHYNEQFF
CDR3 DNA: TGCGCCAGCAGTTCCACCCCAGGGGTGCTCCACTACAATGAGCAGTTCTTC

J gene: TRBJ1-5
clone size: -
D gene: TRBD1
V gene: TRBV28
CDR3 protein: CASSLRRGQSNQPQHF
CDR3 DNA: TGTGCCAGCAGTTTACGCAGGGGGCAAAGCAATCAGCCCCAGCATTTT

J gene: TRBJ2-7
clone size: -
D gene: TRBD1
V gene: TRBV11-2
CDR3 protein: CASSYGRGGQGHEQYF
CDR3 DNA: TGTGCCAGCAGCTATGGTCGGGGCGGACAGGGTCACGAGCAGTACTTC

J gene: TRBJ2-1
clone size: -
D gene: -
V gene: TRBV6-1
CDR3 protein: CASRQDGGYSYNEQFF
CDR3 DNA: TGTGCCAGCCGTCAAGATGGCGGTTACTCCTACAATGAGCAGTTCTTC

J gene: TRBJ1-5
clone size: -
D gene: -
V gene: TRBV19
CDR3 protein: CASSPPRGGPLNQPQHF
CDR3 DNA: TGTGCCAGTAGTCCCCCCAGGGGTGGCCCCCTCAATCAGCCCCAGCATTTT

J gene: TRBJ2-1
clone size: few
D gene: TRBD2
V gene: TRBV6-2/TRBV6-3
CDR3 protein: CASSYSGLAGIYNEQFF
CDR3 DNA: TGTGCCAGCAGTTACTCCGGACTAGCGGGAATCTACAATGAGCAGTTCTTC

J gene: TRBJ2-5
clone size: once
D gene: -
V gene: TRBV15
CDR3 protein: CATSSSEETQYF
CDR3 DNA: TGTGCCACCAGCAGTTCCGAAGAGACCCAGTACTTC

J gene: TRBJ2-2
clone size: -
D gene: TRBD2
V gene: TRBV19
CDR3 protein: CASTLRLAGEPGELFF
CDR3 DNA: TGTGCCAGTACCTTGAGACTAGCGGGGGAGCCCGGGGAGCTGTTTTTT

J gene: TRBJ1-3
clone size: -
D gene: TRBD1
V gene: TRBV6-1
CDR3 protein: CASSELPGGVGNTIYF
CDR3 DNA: TGTGCCAGCAGTGAATTACCAGGGGGCGTTGGAAACACCATATATTTT

J gene: TRBJ2-7
clone size: -
D gene: -
V gene: TRBV19
CDR3 protein: CASSPRIAEGLTYEQYF
CDR3 DNA: TGTGCCAGTAGTCCAAGGATAGCGGAGGGGTTAACCTACGAGCAGTACTTC

J gene: TRBJ1-1
clone size: -
D gene: -
V gene: TRBV28
CDR3 protein: CASRPPDSWTEAFF
CDR3 DNA: TGTGCCAGCAGGCCTCCGGACAGTTGGACTGAAGCTTTCTTT